This T cell receptor beta chain was identified during a study of cytomegalovirus exposure and HLA in healthy donors. Study-level points and caveats: Analysis was carried out at a later point, and it linked a missense DCLRE1C variant to TCR beta V- and J-gene trimming.

The length of the CDR3 is 16 residues. J lost 0 bases, V lost 5 bases, and 9 bases had no gene match. CDR1 and CDR2 from the germline V gene are KGHSH and LQKENI. The donors comprised healthy bone marrow donors. Nominal health characterized the donors when sampled, though unrecorded immune exposures were likely. Use of 60 Vbeta and 13 Jbeta primers characterized the PCR. Original methodology: A follow-up analysis tallied 86 million or so unique TCR beta chains, roughly 11 million shared. The data were produced by immunoSEQ multiplex PCR, yet TCRdb's version contains in-frame clones alone and is incomplete. Clonal size and the V and J genes are those of that table, whereas D and trimming came from the DNA. The repertoire holds more than 80,000 clones, over 60% seen once, with 4% to 4.5% in the top ten. In regard to this clone: No antigen is known for it.

This TCR came from a man between 60 and 75 years old in good health and CMV-seronegative. This chain connects TRBV18 to TRBJ2-7; 8 nucleotides align to TRBD1. The sample consisted of PBMCs. The CDR3 DNA sequence: TGTGCCAGCTCATCCGGGACAGGCGGTAACTCCTACGAGCAGTACTTC. It codes for CASSSGTGGNSYEQYF.